Given below is one T cell receptor (beta chain) in context. Sampled blood was obtained at baseline, cycle 4 day 1, and cycle 7 day 1. These data come from a study of OX40 agonist ivuxolimab in advanced cancers. Deletions cut 5 bases from V and 4 bases from J, with 8 bases between. The CDR3 spans 12 residues. Germline values: CDR1 SEHNR, CDR2 FQNEAQ (reference sequence). Only in-frame clones appear in the TCRdb table, and some are missing; sequencing was by immunoSEQ multiplex PCR. In the table there are 70,000 to 85,000 clones, about 93% of which are singletons. The TCR originated in an adult with an advanced solid tumor such as melanoma, head and neck, liver or kidney cancer. The chain links TRBV7-9 to TRBJ1-1, with a weak D call TRBD1 (6 bases). Sample: CD4+ or CD8+ T cells sorted from blood, taken in a trial of the OX40 agonist ivuxolimab. The CDR3 nucleotides are TGTGCCAGCAGCAAAGGGGGCACTGAAGCTTTCTTT. It specifies CASSKGGTEAFF.